The 20 T cell receptor beta chains given below trace back to one sample, sequenced in a study of T cell repertoires in ileal Crohn's disease. Described time point: neoterminal ileum biopsy at postoperative endoscopy, about 6 months after surgery. Data came from immunoSEQ multiplex PCR; TCRdb stores just in-frame clones and leaves some out. The sample consists of about 4,500 clones, around four fifths of them appearing once. The specimen sequenced was ileal tissue. The origin of the receptors is an adult with Crohn's disease.

This clone is categorized as large. The chain is built from TRBV5-8 and TRBJ2-1, with TRBD2 identical over 11 bases. Trimming removed 0 bases from V and 9 bases from J; junction bases left unmatched: 5. This CDR3 spans 15 amino acids. In germline, CDR1 is SGHTS, CDR2 YDEGEE. This CDR3 is CASSLELAGVIEQFF. The CDR3 bases are TGTGCCAGCAGCTTGGAACTAGCGGGAGTCATTGAGCAGTTCTTC.

This chain links TRBV6-1 with TRBJ2-7; 8 nucleotides line up with TRBD2. Germline CDR1 reads MNHNS; CDR2 reads SASEGT. The CDR3 is 15 residues long. With 5 bases clipped from V and 0 bases from J, the junction kept 6 bases outside the gene matches. The CDR3 DNA reads TGTGCCAGCAGTCTAGCGGGTCCGAGCTCCTACGAGCAGTACTTC. Translated, it gives CASSLAGPSSYEQYF.

The V and J genes are TRBV6-5 and TRBJ2-2; D gene ambiguous. Per germline, CDR1 MNHEY and CDR2 SVGAGI. The CDR3 runs 16 residues. V was shortened by 2 bases and J by 6 bases, with 16 bases between the two germline ends. The CDR3: CASSYGSRFLPGELFF. The DNA for the CDR3 is TGTGCCAGCAGTTACGGGTCCAGATTCTTGCCCGGGGAGCTGTTTTTT.

The rearrangement links TRBV7-9 to TRBJ2-3; either TRBD1 or TRBD2 may fit D (5 bases each). V was clipped by 3 bases and J by 4 bases, with 14 bases between them. The CDR3 runs to 15 residues. Germline V lookup: CDR1 SEHNR, CDR2 FQNEAQ (reference sequence). The CDR3: CASSLVGVWADTQYF. DNA of the CDR3: TGTGCCAGCAGCTTGGTGGGGGTATGGGCAGATACGCAGTATTTT.

This chain joins TRBV2 and TRBJ1-1; D gene uncertain. This CDR3 is built from 14 residues. Between the trimmed V and J ends, which lost 6 bases and 0 bases, there was a span of 11 bases. The germline CDR1 and CDR2 sequences are SNHLY and FYNNEI. The CDR3 DNA follows: TGTGCCAGCAGGCTCGACACTGTGAACACTGAAGCTTTCTTT. This codes for CASRLDTVNTEAFF.

This chain uses TRBV9 with TRBJ1-6, with 7 bases aligning to TRBD1. The V gene end was trimmed by 0 bases and the J gene end by 7 bases; junction bases not matched to a gene: 4. Germline CDR1 is SGDLS and CDR2 is YYNGEE. The CDR3 is made up of 15 amino acids. CDR3 nucleotides: TGTGCCAGCAGCGTAGCACAGGGGTTGAATTCACCCCTCCACTTT. Translated, it gives CASSVAQGLNSPLHF.

The J gene is TRBJ1-5, the V gene TRBV6-1; D might be TRBD1 (6 bases). V was trimmed by 0 bases and J by 7 bases, leaving 16 bases between them. Per germline, CDR1 MNHNS and CDR2 SASEGT. The CDR3 loop spans 16 amino acids. In DNA, the CDR3 is TGTGCCAGCAGTGAAGCGCGCGACAGGAAGGGGCAGCCCCAGCATTTT. Its translation: CASSEARDRKGQPQHF.

Comments on this clone: Other DNA variants within this sample encode the same CDR3. This chain links TRBV19 with TRBJ1-5, with 10 bases aligning to TRBD1. Germline V gene lookup returns CDR1 LNHDA and CDR2 SQIVND (reference sequence). The CDR3 is made up of 13 amino acids. V dropped 6 bases and J dropped 4; count of bases not matched to a gene: 0. The CDR3 coding sequence is TGTGCCAGTAGGGGACAGGGGAATCAGCCCCAGCATTTT. Residues: CASRGQGNQPQHF.

The chain recombines TRBV25-1 with TRBJ2-1; TRBD2 matches 13 bases. The length of the CDR3 is 16 residues. CDR1 MGHDK and CDR2 SYGVNS come from the germline V gene. The junction had 6 bases not matched to a gene; V was cut back by 2 bases and J by 8 bases. The DNA of the CDR3 is TGTGCCAGCAGTGAAGGGACTAGCGGGATATTCTATGAGCAGTTCTTC. It specifies CASSEGTSGIFYEQFF.

The V call is TRBV7-6, the J call TRBJ1-1; D is unresolved. The germline V gene has CDR1 SGHVS and CDR2 FNYEAQ. Trimming took 0 bases from V and 4 from J, leaving 12 bases between them. This CDR3 is 15 amino acids long. As DNA, the CDR3 is TGTGCCAGCAGCTTAGCCCAGTACGCGGCCACTGAAGCTTTCTTT. Amino acids: CASSLAQYAATEAFF.

V gene TRBV6-5 combines with J gene TRBJ2-7, with 9 positions matching TRBD1. The CDR3 length is 14 residues. V gave up 5 bases and J gave up 5 bases; unmatched junction bases: 7. Germline CDR1 is MNHEY and CDR2 is SVGAGI. The chain's CDR3 is CASSHGDRVNEQYF. The CDR3 DNA reads as TGTGCCAGCAGTCACGGGGACAGGGTCAACGAGCAGTACTTC.

This chain uses TRBV19 with TRBJ1-5; 8 positions match TRBD1. Germline-derived CDR1 and CDR2 are LNHDA and SQIVND (reference sequence). The CDR3 runs to 15 residues. Losses at the gene ends were 7 bases for V and 1 base for J; bases not matched to a gene: 6. The CDR3 is CASMTGAISNQPQHF. The CDR3 DNA sequence: TGTGCCAGTATGACAGGGGCCATAAGCAATCAGCCCCAGCATTTT.

CDR3 sequence reads: CASSRQGPYEQYF. CDR3 DNA sequence: TGTGCCAGCAGCCGACAGGGCCCCTACGAGCAGTACTTC. J is TRBJ2-7 and V is TRBV28; 7 nucleotides match TRBD1. V was clipped by 6 bases and J by 2 bases; unmatched bases: 4. From germline, CDR1 is MDHEN and CDR2 SYDVKM. The CDR3 is 13 amino acids.

The rearrangement uses TRBV7-2 and TRBJ2-3; 7 bases map to TRBD2. J gave up 2 bases and V 2 bases, and 4 bases lay outside the gene matches. Germline assignment: CDR1 SGHTA and CDR2 FQGNSA. The length of the CDR3 is 15 residues. CDR3 sequence (DNA): TGTGCCAGCAGCTTACTAGCGGTATCCACAGATACGCAGTATTTT. It encodes CASSLLAVSTDTQYF. The entire variable domain, with the rest obtained from reference TRBV7-2 and TRBJ2-3, is as follows: GAGVSQSPSNKVTEKGKDVELRCDPISGHTALYWYRQSLGQGLEFLIYFQGNSAPDKSGLPSDRFSAERTGGSVSTLTIQRTQQEDSAVYLCASSLLAVSTDTQYFGPGTRLTVL.

This chain connects TRBV7-3 to TRBJ2-4; possible D gene TRBD1, 6 bases. The germline CDR1 and CDR2 sequences are SGHTA and FQGTGA. The CDR3 length is 16 residues. The V end was cut by 5 bases, the J end by 0 bases, with 14 bases between. In DNA, the CDR3 is TGTGCCAGCAGCCAAGGGACACCGATAGCCAAAAACATTCAGTACTTC. This sequence encodes CASSQGTPIAKNIQYF.

This clone was seen once. J is TRBJ1-1 and V is TRBV5-8; D is undetermined. Germline V gene sequence: CDR1 SGHTS, CDR2 YDEGEE. Deletions cut 0 bases from V and 1 base from J, with 4 bases between. This CDR3 is built from 13 residues. Here the CDR3 reads CASSLAENTEAFF. The CDR3 nucleotides read TGTGCCAGCAGCTTGGCGGAGAACACTGAAGCTTTCTTT.

This chain joins TRBV18 and TRBJ2-3, with TRBD2 identical over 8 bases. CDR3 length: 14 residues. From germline, CDR1 is KGHSH and CDR2 LQKENI. V lost 3 bases to trimming and J lost 1 base; unmatched junction nucleotides: 0. The chain's CDR3 is CASSPTSGTDTQYF. The CDR3 DNA follows: TGTGCCAGCTCACCGACTAGCGGCACAGATACGCAGTATTTT.

V and J are TRBV6-1 and TRBJ1-1; D unresolved. Germline CDR1 is MNHNS and CDR2 is SASEGT. V was shortened by 5 bases and J by 1 base, with 8 bases between the two germline ends. The CDR3 length is 13 residues. The CDR3 here is CASSSRENTEAFF. The CDR3 coding sequence is TGTGCCAGCAGTTCCCGGGAGAACACTGAAGCTTTCTTT.

This chain joins TRBV27 and TRBJ1-5, with unresolved D. The CDR3 is 15 amino acids. From germline, CDR1 is MNHEY and CDR2 SMNVEV (reference sequence). V lost 1 base and J 3 bases, leaving 10 bases between the germline ends. CDR3 region: CASSLYGVANQPQHF. For the CDR3, the DNA is TGTGCCAGCAGTTTATATGGGGTGGCCAATCAGCCCCAGCATTTT.

This clone was seen more than once but under ten times. This chain joins TRBV19 and TRBJ2-1, with 12 positions matching TRBD2. The CDR3 contains 17 residues. With V trimmed by 5 bases and J by 7 bases, 12 bases remained unmatched. Germline V gene sequence: CDR1 LNHDA, CDR2 SQIVND (reference sequence). CDR3 residues: CASSLPRLAGVSNEQFF. The CDR3, as DNA: TGTGCCAGTAGTCTTCCCCGACTAGCGGGAGTTTCAAATGAGCAGTTCTTC.